The 15 T cell receptor beta chains in this list originate from one sample, sequenced in a study of PD-1 blockade in classical Hodgkin lymphoma. Profiling relied on immunoSEQ multiplex PCR, and the TCRdb table lists in-frame clones only, not all of them. This sample yields about 46,000 clones, of which about three quarters are seen a single time; approximately 12% belongs to the top ten. Time point meaning: cycle 4 day 1 (C4D1), after more than five weeks of nivolumab. Following autologous stem cell transplantation, relapse occurred in every patient, and exposure to brentuximab vedotin varied. The sequences come from peripheral blood mononuclear cells (PBMCs), collected before the fourth cycle of nivolumab. The receptors were sampled from a human donor with classical Hodgkin lymphoma.

This chain links TRBV6-6 with TRBJ2-1; 8 bases line up with TRBD2. The CDR3 spans 15 residues. Per germline, CDR1 MNHNY and CDR2 SVGAGI (reference sequence). The ends lost 6 bases at V and 4 bases at J; junction bases unmatched: 8. CDR3 amino acids: CASRQGGRKYNEQFF. CDR3 DNA: TGTGCCAGCAGGCAAGGCGGGAGGAAATACAATGAGCAGTTCTTC.

The V and J genes are TRBV5-4 and TRBJ2-7; 8 bases match TRBD1. The CDR3 spans 11 residues. The V gene's germline CDR1 is SGHNT and CDR2 YYREEE (reference sequence). V gave up 4 bases and J gave up 6 bases; unmatched junction bases: 0. The CDR3, as DNA: TGTGCCAGCAGCGGACAGGGCGAGCAGTACTTC. Encoded protein: CASSGQGEQYF.

In this sample, this clone turned up a few times. The chain carries TRBV10-2 and TRBJ1-2; unclear D gene. V dropped 4 bases and J dropped 1 base, with 4 bases sitting between them. This CDR3 spans 12 amino acids. Germline lookup yields CDR1 WSHSY and CDR2 SAAADI. As DNA, the CDR3 is TGCGCCAGCAGTGCAGATAACTATGGCTACACCTTC. As protein: CASSADNYGYTF.

V and J are TRBV6-5 and TRBJ2-5, with a possible D match to TRBD2 (5 bases). The V and J ends lost 0 bases and 5 bases respectively, with 13 bases between them. The CDR3 covers 15 residues. Germline CDR1 and CDR2: MNHEY and SVGAGI. CDR3 coding DNA: TGTGCCAGCAGTTACTCGGGCGGGTGGGGTGAGACCCAGTACTTC. Its translation is CASSYSGGWGETQYF.

The J gene is TRBJ2-7, the V gene TRBV2; TRBD2 is a possible D gene (6 bases). V lost 5 bases and J lost 4, with 12 bases in between. The CDR3 sequence is 13 residues long. Germline V CDR1 and CDR2: SNHLY, FYNNEI. CDR3 sequence reads: CASSSGPQYEQYF. As DNA, the CDR3 is TGTGCCAGCAGTAGCGGGCCACAGTACGAGCAGTACTTC.

This clone came up a few times. V usage is TRBV10-2 and J usage is TRBJ2-5; tentative D call: TRBD2 (6 bases). Looked up from germline, CDR1 is WSHSY and CDR2 is SAAADI. V was trimmed by 6 bases and J by 5 bases, leaving 10 bases between them. The CDR3 length is 12 residues. The CDR3 region is CASSGGRETQYF. In DNA form, the CDR3 reads TGCGCCAGCAGCGGAGGGCGCGAGACCCAGTACTTC.

The chain has TRBV5-4 and TRBJ2-5; TRBD2 agrees at 14 bases. Unmatched junction bases numbered 2, after V lost 3 bases and J lost 1 base. The CDR3 totals 16 residues. From germline, CDR1 is SGHNT and CDR2 YYREEE (reference sequence). Here the CDR3 DNA reads TGTGCCAGCAGCTGGGGACTAGCGGGGGCCCAAGAGACCCAGTACTTC. This codes for CASSWGLAGAQETQYF.

The chain joins TRBV25-1 to TRBJ2-7; either TRBD1 or TRBD2 may fit D (6 bases each). Trimming took 1 base from V and 3 from J, leaving 16 bases between them. CDR3 size: 16 residues. CDR1 and CDR2 (germline): MGHDK, SYGVNS. The DNA for the CDR3 is TGTGCCAGCAGTGAATCGCGATATGGAGGGGGCTACGAGCAGTACTTC. This translates into CASSESRYGGGYEQYF.

The V call is TRBV6-1, the J call TRBJ1-1; D gene unclear. CDR3 length: 13 residues. Between the trimmed V and J ends, which lost 4 bases and 1 base, there was a span of 7 bases. The V gene's germline CDR1 is MNHNS and CDR2 SASEGT. The chain's CDR3 is CASSVYGNTEAFF. The CDR3 DNA is TGTGCCAGCAGTGTCTATGGGAACACTGAAGCTTTCTTT.

The chain joins TRBV6-1 to TRBJ2-1; 7 positions agree with TRBD2. Looked up from germline, CDR1 is MNHNS and CDR2 is SASEGT. The ends lost 6 bases at V and 4 bases at J; junction bases unmatched: 9. The CDR3 is 15 amino acids. The CDR3 is CASRPLAESYNEQFF. CDR3 nucleotides: TGTGCCAGCAGGCCCCTAGCGGAGTCATACAATGAGCAGTTCTTC.

The CDR3 spells CASSFDLEAFF. Here the CDR3 DNA reads TGTGCCAGCAGCTTCGACCTTGAAGCTTTCTTT. This chain links TRBV7-9 with TRBJ1-1; D is unclear. The CDR3 is 11 residues long. V lost 3 bases and J 7 bases, leaving 6 bases between the germline ends. Germline CDR1 SEHNR, CDR2 FQNEAQ (reference sequence).

The V and J genes are TRBV28 and TRBJ2-1; possibly TRBD2 for D (6 bases). Germline CDR1 reads MDHEN; CDR2 reads SYDVKM. V was pared by 8 bases and J by 5 bases, with 13 bases between. CDR3 length equals 13 residues. The CDR3 bases are TGTGCCAGCTTTTATACGGGAGACAATGAGCAGTTCTTC. Encoded protein: CASFYTGDNEQFF. The variable domain in full, completed from reference TRBV28 and TRBJ2-1, reads DVKVTQSSRYLVKRTGEKVFLECVQDMDHENMFWYRQDPGLGLRLIYFSYDVKMKEKGDIPEGYSVSREKKERFSLILESASTNQTSMYLCASFYTGDNEQFFGPGTRLTVL.

The J gene is TRBJ2-2, the V gene TRBV7-2; TRBD1 matches at 10 bases. Trimming at V came to 3 bases and at J to 6 bases, leaving 4 bases not matched to a gene. Germline loops: CDR1 SGHTA, CDR2 FQGNSA. The CDR3 totals 15 residues. CDR3 DNA: TGTGCCAGCAGCTTCGCGGGACAGGGGTCCGGGGAGCTGTTTTTT. Translating gives CASSFAGQGSGELFF.

This chain connects TRBV15 to TRBJ2-3, with 10 positions matching TRBD2. The CDR3 runs 17 residues. Germline V CDR1 and CDR2: LNHNV, YYDKDF (reference sequence). Trimming at V came to 3 bases and at J to 2 bases, leaving 8 bases not matched to a gene. CDR3 sequence reads: CATSRGSSGGHTDTQYF. The CDR3 bases are TGTGCCACCAGCAGGGGTTCTAGCGGGGGTCACACAGATACGCAGTATTTT.

The chain uses TRBV6-5 and TRBJ1-5, with D perhaps matching TRBD1 (6 bases). Germline V gene data show CDR1 as MNHEY and CDR2 as SVGAGI. Trimming stripped 6 bases from V and 7 bases from J, with 19 bases between. This CDR3 is built from 15 residues. CDR3 region: CASRLAYRVPQPQHF. The CDR3 DNA follows: TGTGCCAGCAGACTAGCCTACAGGGTACCCCAGCCCCAGCATTTT.